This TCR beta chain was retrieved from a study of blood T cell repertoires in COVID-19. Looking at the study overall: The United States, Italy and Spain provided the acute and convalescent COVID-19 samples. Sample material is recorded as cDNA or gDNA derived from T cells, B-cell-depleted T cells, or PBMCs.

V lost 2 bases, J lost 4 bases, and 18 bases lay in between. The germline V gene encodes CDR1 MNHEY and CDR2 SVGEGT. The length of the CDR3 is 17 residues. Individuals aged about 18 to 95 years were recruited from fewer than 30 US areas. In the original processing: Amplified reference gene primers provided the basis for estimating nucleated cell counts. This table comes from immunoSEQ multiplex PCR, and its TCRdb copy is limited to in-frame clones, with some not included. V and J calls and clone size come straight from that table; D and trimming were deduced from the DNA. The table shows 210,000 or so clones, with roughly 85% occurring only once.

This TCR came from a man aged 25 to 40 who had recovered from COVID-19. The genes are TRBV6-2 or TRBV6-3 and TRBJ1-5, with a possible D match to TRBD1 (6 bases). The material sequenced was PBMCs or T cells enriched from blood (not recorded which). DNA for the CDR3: TGTGCCAGCAGTTACCGGTTTGGGGGGGCGAGTAATCAGCCCCAGCATTTT. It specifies CASSYRFGGASNQPQHF.